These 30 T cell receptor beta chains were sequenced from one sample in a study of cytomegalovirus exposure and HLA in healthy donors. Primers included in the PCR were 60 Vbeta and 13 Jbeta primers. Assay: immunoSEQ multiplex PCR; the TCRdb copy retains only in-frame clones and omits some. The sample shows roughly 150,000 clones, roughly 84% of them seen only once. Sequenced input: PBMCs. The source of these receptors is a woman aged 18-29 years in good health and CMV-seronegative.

CDR3 protein: CAWSTTRRAFF. In DNA form, the CDR3 reads TGTGCCTGGAGCACTACCCGGCGGGCTTTCTTT. V usage is TRBV30 and J usage is TRBJ1-1, with D uncertain. V was pared by 3 bases and J by 11 bases, with 13 bases between. Germline CDR1 reads GTSNPN; CDR2 reads SVGIG (reference sequence). The CDR3 runs 11 residues.

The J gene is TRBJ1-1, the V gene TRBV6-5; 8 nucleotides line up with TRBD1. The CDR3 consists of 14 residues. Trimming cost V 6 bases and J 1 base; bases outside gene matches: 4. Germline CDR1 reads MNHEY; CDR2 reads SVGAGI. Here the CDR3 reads CASRDDRGNTEAFF. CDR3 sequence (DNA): TGTGCCAGCAGGGACGACAGGGGGAACACTGAAGCTTTCTTT.

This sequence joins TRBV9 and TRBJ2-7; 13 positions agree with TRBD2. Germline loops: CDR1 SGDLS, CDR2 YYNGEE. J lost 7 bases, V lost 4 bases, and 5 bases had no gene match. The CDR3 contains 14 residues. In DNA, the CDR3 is TGTGCCAGCAGCTTTAGACTAGCGGGGGGTGAGCAGTACTTC. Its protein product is CASSFRLAGGEQYF.

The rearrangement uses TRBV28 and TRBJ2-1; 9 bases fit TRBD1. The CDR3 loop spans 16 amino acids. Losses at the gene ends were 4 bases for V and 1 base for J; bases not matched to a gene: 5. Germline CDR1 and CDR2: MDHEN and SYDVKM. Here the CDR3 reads CASSSPQGASYNEQFF. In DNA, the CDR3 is TGTGCCAGCAGTTCCCCACAGGGGGCATCCTACAATGAGCAGTTCTTC.

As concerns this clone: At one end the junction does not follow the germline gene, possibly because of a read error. In DNA form, the CDR3 reads TGTTCCAGCTTCTCAAGGGGAACAGGGGTTGGTGAAGCTTTCTTT. Its protein is CSSFSRGTGVGEAFF. The chain is built from TRBV7-9 and TRBJ1-1; TRBD1 matches 7 bases. Germline V gene sequence: CDR1 SEHNR, CDR2 FQNEAQ (reference sequence). The CDR3 runs 15 residues.

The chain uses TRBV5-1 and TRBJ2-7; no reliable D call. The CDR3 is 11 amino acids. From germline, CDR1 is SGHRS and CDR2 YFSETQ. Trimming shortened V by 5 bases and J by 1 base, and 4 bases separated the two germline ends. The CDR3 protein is CASRRSYEQYF. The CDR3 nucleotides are TGCGCCAGCAGGAGGTCCTACGAGCAGTACTTC.

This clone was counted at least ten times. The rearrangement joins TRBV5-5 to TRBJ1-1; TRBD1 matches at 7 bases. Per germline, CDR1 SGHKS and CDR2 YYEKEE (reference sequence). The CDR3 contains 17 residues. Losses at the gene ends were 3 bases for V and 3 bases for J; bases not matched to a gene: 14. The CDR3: CASSSTGAGKRDTEAFF. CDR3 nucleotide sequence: TGTGCCAGCAGCTCCACAGGGGCTGGAAAGCGGGACACTGAAGCTTTCTTT.

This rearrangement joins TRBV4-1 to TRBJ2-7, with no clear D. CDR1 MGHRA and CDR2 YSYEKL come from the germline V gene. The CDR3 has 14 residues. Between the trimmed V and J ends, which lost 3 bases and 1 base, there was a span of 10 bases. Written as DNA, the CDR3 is TGCGCCAGCAGCCATGTGGGCAGATCCTACGAGCAGTACTTC. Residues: CASSHVGRSYEQYF.

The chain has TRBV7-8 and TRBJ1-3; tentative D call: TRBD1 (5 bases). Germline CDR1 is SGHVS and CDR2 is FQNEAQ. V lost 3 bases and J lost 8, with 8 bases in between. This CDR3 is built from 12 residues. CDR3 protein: CASSFRGDTIYF. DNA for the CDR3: TGTGCCAGCAGCTTTCGGGGGGACACCATATATTTT.

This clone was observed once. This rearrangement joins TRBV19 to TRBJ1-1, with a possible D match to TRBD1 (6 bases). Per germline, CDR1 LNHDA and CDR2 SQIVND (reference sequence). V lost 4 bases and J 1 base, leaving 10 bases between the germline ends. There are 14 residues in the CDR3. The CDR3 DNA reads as TGTGCCAGTAGTAGAGGACAGACGAACACTGAAGCTTTCTTT. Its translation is CASSRGQTNTEAFF. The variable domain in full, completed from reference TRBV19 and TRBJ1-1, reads DGGITQSPKYLFRKEGQNVTLSCEQNLNHDAMYWYRQDPGQGLRLIYYSQIVNDFQKGDIAEGYSVSREKKESFPLTVTSAQKNPTAFYLCASSRGQTNTEAFFGQGTRLTVV.

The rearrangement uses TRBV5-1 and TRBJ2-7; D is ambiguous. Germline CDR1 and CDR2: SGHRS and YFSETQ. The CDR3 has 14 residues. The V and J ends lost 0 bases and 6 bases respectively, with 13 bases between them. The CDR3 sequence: CASSLGLVSAEQYF. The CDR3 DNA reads TGCGCCAGCAGCTTGGGTCTAGTATCTGCCGAGCAGTACTTC.

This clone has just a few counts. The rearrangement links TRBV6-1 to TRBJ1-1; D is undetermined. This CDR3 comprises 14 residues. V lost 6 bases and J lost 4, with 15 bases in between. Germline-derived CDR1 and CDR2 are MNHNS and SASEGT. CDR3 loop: CASRVGSGGTEAFF. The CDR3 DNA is TGTGCCAGCAGAGTAGGAAGTGGAGGCACTGAAGCTTTCTTT.

In nucleotides, the CDR3 is TGTGCCTGGAGTAAGATGGGCAGGGTCAGGGCCCTCCACTTT. This sequence encodes CAWSKMGRVRALHF. J is TRBJ1-6 and V is TRBV30; TRBD1 is a possible D gene (5 bases). Trimming pared 2 bases from V and 14 bases from J, leaving 19 bases between. The CDR3 length is 14 residues. Germline CDR1 GTSNPN, CDR2 SVGIG (reference sequence).

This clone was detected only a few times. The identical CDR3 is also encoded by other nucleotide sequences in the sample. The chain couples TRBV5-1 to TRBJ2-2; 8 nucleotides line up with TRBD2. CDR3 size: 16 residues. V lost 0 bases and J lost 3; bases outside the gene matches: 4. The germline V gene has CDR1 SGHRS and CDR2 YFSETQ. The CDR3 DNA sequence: TGCGCCAGCAGCTTGGCGGGGGGGGCCGACACCGGGGAGCTGTTTTTT. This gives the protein CASSLAGGADTGELFF.

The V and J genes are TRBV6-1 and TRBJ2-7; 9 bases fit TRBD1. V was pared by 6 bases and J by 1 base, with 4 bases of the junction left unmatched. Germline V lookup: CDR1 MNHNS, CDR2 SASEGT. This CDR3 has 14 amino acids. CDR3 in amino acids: CASSTGTGSYEQYF. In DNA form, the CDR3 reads TGTGCCAGCAGCACCGGGACAGGGTCCTACGAGCAGTACTTC.

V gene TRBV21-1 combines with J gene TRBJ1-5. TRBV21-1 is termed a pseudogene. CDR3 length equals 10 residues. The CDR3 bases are TGTGCCAGTCGGCTGGCGGCCCAGCATTTT. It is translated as CASRLAAQHF.

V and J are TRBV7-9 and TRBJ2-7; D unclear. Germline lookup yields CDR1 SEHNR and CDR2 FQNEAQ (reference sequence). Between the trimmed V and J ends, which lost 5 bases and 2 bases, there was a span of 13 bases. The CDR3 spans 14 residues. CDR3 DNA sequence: TGTGCCAGCAGCCCGCCCCAGGCGACCTACGAGCAGTACTTC. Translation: CASSPPQATYEQYF.

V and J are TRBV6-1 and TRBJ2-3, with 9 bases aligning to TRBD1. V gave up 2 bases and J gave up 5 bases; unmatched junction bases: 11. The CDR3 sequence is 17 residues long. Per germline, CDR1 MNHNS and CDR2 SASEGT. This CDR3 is CASSENRGLSSVDTQYF. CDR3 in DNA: TGTGCCAGCAGTGAAAACAGGGGGCTAAGTTCGGTAGATACGCAGTATTTT.

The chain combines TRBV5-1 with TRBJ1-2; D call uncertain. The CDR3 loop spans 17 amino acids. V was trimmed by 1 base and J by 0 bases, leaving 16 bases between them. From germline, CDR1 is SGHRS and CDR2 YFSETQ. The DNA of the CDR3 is TGCGCCAGCAGCTTGACAGCCCCCACCCCCCCTAACTATGGCTACACCTTC. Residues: CASSLTAPTPPNYGYTF.

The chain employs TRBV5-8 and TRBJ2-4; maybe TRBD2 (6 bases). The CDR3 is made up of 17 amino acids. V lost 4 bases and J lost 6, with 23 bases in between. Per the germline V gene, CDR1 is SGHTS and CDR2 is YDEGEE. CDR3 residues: CASSPLLRSAGRNIQYF. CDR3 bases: TGTGCCAGCAGCCCCCTGCTACGTTCCGCGGGGCGAAACATTCAGTACTTC.

DNA for the CDR3: TGTGCCAGTAGTAGAGGACAGGGTTCGTTGGAGCAGTACTTC. Amino acid sequence: CASSRGQGSLEQYF. J is TRBJ2-7 and V is TRBV19; 8 bases are shared with TRBD1. The CDR3 runs to 14 residues. Germline lookup yields CDR1 LNHDA and CDR2 SQIVND (reference sequence). With V trimmed by 4 bases and J by 7 bases, 9 bases remained unmatched.

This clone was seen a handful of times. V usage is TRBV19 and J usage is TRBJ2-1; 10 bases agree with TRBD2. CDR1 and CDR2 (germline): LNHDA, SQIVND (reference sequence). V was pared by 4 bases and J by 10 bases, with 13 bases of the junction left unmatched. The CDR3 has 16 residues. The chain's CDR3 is CASSTRLAGRLGEQFF. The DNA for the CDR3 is TGTGCCAGTAGTACTAGACTAGCGGGCCGCCTGGGGGAGCAGTTCTTC.

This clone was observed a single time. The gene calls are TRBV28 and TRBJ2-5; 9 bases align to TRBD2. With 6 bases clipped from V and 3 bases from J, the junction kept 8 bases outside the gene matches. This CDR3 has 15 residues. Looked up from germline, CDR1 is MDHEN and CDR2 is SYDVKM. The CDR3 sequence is CASREGGGAKETQYF. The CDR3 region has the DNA TGTGCCAGCAGGGAAGGCGGGGGGGCCAAAGAGACCCAGTACTTC.

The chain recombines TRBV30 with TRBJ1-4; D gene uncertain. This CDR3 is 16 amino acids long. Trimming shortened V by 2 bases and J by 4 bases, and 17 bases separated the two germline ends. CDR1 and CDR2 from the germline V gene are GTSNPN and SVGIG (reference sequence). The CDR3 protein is CAWSRSFGRLNEKLFF. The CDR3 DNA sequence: TGTGCCTGGAGTCGAAGTTTTGGGCGCCTTAATGAAAAACTGTTTTTT.

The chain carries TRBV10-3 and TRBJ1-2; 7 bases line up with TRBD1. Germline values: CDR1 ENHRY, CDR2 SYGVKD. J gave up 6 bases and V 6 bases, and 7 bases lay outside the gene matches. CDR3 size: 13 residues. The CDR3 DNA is TGTGCCATCAGAGAGACAGGGAAGGATGGCTACACCTTC. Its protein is CAIRETGKDGYTF.

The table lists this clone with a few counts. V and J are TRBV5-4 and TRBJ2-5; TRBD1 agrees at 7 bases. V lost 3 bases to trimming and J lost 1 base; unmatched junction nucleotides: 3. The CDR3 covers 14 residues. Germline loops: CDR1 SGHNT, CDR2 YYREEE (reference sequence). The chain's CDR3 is CASSSRDSQETQYF. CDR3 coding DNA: TGTGCCAGCAGCTCCCGGGACAGCCAAGAGACCCAGTACTTC.

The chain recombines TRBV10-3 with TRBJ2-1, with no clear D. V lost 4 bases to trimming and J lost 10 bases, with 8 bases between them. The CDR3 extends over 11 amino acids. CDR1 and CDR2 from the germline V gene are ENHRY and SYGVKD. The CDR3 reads CAISGHNEQFF. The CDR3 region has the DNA TGTGCCATCAGTGGACATAACGAGCAGTTCTTC.

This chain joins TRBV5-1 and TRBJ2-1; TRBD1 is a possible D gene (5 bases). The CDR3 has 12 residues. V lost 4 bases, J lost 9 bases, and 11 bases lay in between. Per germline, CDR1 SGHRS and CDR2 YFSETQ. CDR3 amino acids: CASSLLGPEQFF. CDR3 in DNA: TGCGCCAGCAGCCTCCTGGGGCCTGAGCAGTTCTTC.

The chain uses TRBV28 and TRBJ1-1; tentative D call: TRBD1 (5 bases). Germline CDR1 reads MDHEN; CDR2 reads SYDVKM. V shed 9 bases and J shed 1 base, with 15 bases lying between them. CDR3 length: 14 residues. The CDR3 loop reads CASNPGGSNTEAFF. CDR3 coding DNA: TGTGCCAGTAACCCCGGGGGTTCGAACACTGAAGCTTTCTTT.

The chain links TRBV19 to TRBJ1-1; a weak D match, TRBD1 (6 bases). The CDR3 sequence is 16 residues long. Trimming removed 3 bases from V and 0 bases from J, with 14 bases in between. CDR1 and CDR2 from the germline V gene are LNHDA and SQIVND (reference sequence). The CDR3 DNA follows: TGTGCCAGTAGTATGGTGACAGGTTACCTGAACACTGAAGCTTTCTTT. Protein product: CASSMVTGYLNTEAFF.